Reported below is one T cell receptor (beta chain). The sample belongs to a study of blood T cell repertoires in COVID-19. Individuals drawn from under 30 US areas were roughly 18 to 89 years old. As processed by the authors: Using reference gene primer amplification, nucleated cell counts were estimated. The table came from immunoSEQ multiplex PCR; TCRdb's copy has only in-frame clones and leaves some out. That table furnishes V, J and clone size, whereas the DNA furnished D and trimming. Of 300,000 to 450,000 clones listed, around nine tenths are singletons. The sequenced sample consisted of PBMCs or T cells enriched from blood (not recorded which). This clonotype was sampled from a woman in her 30s who had been exposed to COVID-19.

As DNA, the CDR3 is TGTGCCAGTAGCCGGGACAGCTCTGGAAACACCATATATTTT. This translates into CASSRDSSGNTIYF. This chain links TRBV28 with TRBJ1-3, with 7 positions matching TRBD1. This CDR3 comprises 14 residues. CDR1 is MDHEN, CDR2 SYDVKM, per germline. V gave up 9 bases and J gave up 0 bases; unmatched junction bases: 5.